Sequencing of this T cell receptor (beta chain) was carried out in a study of T cells after yellow fever vaccination. The CDR3 has 15 residues. V was clipped by 3 bases and J by 5 bases; unmatched bases: 9. Per germline, CDR1 KGHSH and CDR2 LQKENI. One entry per CDR3 protein, called by TCRdb with MiXCR from the 5' RACE reads. The sample carries approximately 150,000 distinct CDR3 sequences, approximately 9.7% recorded once. The source of this sequence is a man aged 18 to 29 who received the YFV17D yellow fever vaccine. J is TRBJ2-5 and V is TRBV18; TRBD1 agrees at 7 bases. Sequenced here: CD8+ T cells sorted from PBMCs, sampled 45 days after the yellow fever booster vaccination. This chain's CDR3 is CASSPSSRGTETQYF. The CDR3 DNA follows: TGTGCCAGCTCACCGTCGTCCAGGGGGACGGAGACCCAGTACTTC.